These 18 T cell receptor beta chains were sequenced from one sample in a study of vaccination and CD4 T cells after COVID-19. The treatment was: roughly 10-day PBMC culture with coronavirus spike peptide pools or control peptides (ViraFEST assay). The Oncomine TCR Beta short-read assay generated sequence data from the DNA of cultured CD4+ T cells. TCRdb fed the PCR reads into MiXCR, producing one record per CDR3 protein. The table has about 25,000 distinct CDR3 sequences, 45% to 50% seen once. These receptors' targets are unknown. The sequenced material came from CD4+ T cells from blood, cultured in vitro. Receptors originate from a human donor who had recovered from COVID-19.

The CDR3 DNA reads as TGTGCCAGCAGTTTTTCTAGCGGGAGGGCGTCCCCCCACAATGAGCAGTTCTTC. It is translated as CASSFSSGRASPHNEQFF. V usage is TRBV27 and J usage is TRBJ2-1, with 12 bases matching TRBD2. V lost 3 bases, J lost 5 bases, and 11 bases stayed unmatched. The CDR3 has 18 residues. CDR1 MNHEY and CDR2 SMNVEV come from the germline V gene (reference sequence).

V gene TRBV28 combines with J gene TRBJ2-7, with D unresolved. V was clipped by 1 base and J by 0 bases, with 1 base between them. CDR1 and CDR2 from the germline V gene are MDHEN and SYDVKM. This CDR3 spans 12 amino acids. CDR3 bases: TGTGCCAGCAGTTTATACTCCTACGAGCAGTACTTC. Its protein is CASSLYSYEQYF.

A few counts support this clonotype. As DNA, the CDR3 is TGTGCCAGCAGCGCCGACAGGGATTCACCCCTCCACTTT. Its translation is CASSADRDSPLHF. The V call is TRBV7-2, the J call TRBJ1-6, with TRBD1 matching 7 bases. The CDR3 is 13 residues long. V lost 5 bases to trimming and J lost 8 bases; unmatched junction nucleotides: 3. The germline CDR1 and CDR2 sequences are SGHTA and FQGNSA.

This sequence joins TRBV6-1 and TRBJ2-5; 7 bases agree with TRBD1. The CDR3 loop spans 14 amino acids. V gave up 10 bases and J gave up 2 bases; unmatched junction bases: 10. Germline V gene sequence: CDR1 MNHNS, CDR2 SASEGT. Here the CDR3 reads CATTPWDRQETQYF. The CDR3 DNA reads TGTGCCACCACCCCTTGGGACAGACAAGAGACCCAGTACTTC.

This clonotype was seen a handful of times. This CDR3 is CASSLDWRQGHYEQYF. The DNA of the CDR3 is TGTGCCAGCAGCTTAGATTGGCGGCAGGGACACTACGAGCAGTACTTC. The rearrangement links TRBV11-2 to TRBJ2-7; a weak D match, TRBD1 (6 bases). The V and J ends lost 0 bases and 3 bases respectively, with 15 bases between them. Germline V CDR1 and CDR2: SGHAT, FQNNGV. This CDR3 region has 16 residues.

This clonotype was recorded a few times. The chain uses TRBV7-9 and TRBJ1-4; D remains unclear. This CDR3 has 13 residues. V lost 11 bases and J 4 bases, leaving 14 bases between the germline ends. Looked up from germline, CDR1 is SEHNR and CDR2 is FQNEAQ (reference sequence). In DNA form, the CDR3 reads TGTGCCGGAAGAGGGCAGATTAATGAAAAACTGTTTTTT. Protein product: CAGRGQINEKLFF.

This clonotype occurred once. The rearrangement links TRBV23-1 to TRBJ1-2; tentatively, D is TRBD1 (5 bases). TRBV23-1 has ORF status, its function being uncertain. The CDR3 has 13 amino acids. Trimming shortened V by 7 bases and J by 6 bases, and 15 bases separated the two germline ends. This chain's CDR3 is CASTSGLQDGYTF. The CDR3 DNA follows: TGCGCCAGCACCTCGGGGCTCCAAGATGGCTACACCTTC.

The chain uses TRBV20-1 and TRBJ2-1; TRBD2 matches at 14 bases. V was pared by 0 bases and J by 0 bases, with 4 bases of the junction left unmatched. This CDR3 has 18 amino acids. Looked up from germline, CDR1 is DFQATT and CDR2 is SNEGSKA (reference sequence). CDR3 in DNA: TGCAGTGCTAGAGATGAGGGGACTAGCGGGAGCTCCTACAATGAGCAGTTCTTC. Encoded protein: CSARDEGTSGSSYNEQFF.

The rearrangement uses TRBV28 and TRBJ2-5; D gene uncertain. CDR3 length equals 12 residues. The V gene lost 6 bases and the J gene lost 5 bases, with 10 bases spanning the gap. Germline assignment: CDR1 MDHEN and CDR2 SYDVKM. CDR3 in DNA: TGTGCCAGCAGGGCGCCTGGGGAGACCCAGTACTTC. It yields the protein CASRAPGETQYF.

The J gene is TRBJ2-1, the V gene TRBV4-1; 7 nucleotides match TRBD1. V gave up 1 base and J gave up 6 bases; unmatched junction bases: 12. The germline V gene encodes CDR1 MGHRA and CDR2 YSYEKL. This CDR3 has 17 amino acids. The CDR3 protein is CASSQGIPGQPLNEQFF. The DNA of the CDR3 is TGCGCCAGCAGCCAAGGGATTCCGGGACAGCCCCTCAATGAGCAGTTCTTC.

V is TRBV10-3 and J is TRBJ1-5; D call uncertain. The CDR3 spans 12 residues. The V and J ends lost 2 bases and 12 bases respectively, with 11 bases between them. Germline V gene lookup returns CDR1 ENHRY and CDR2 SYGVKD. The CDR3 DNA reads TGTGCCATCAGTGAGGAGGAGAGGGTCCAGCATTTT. Its protein product is CAISEEERVQHF.

The CDR3 coding sequence is TGTGCCAGCAGCCCTTTTTTCCATGGCTACACCTTC. It codes for CASSPFFHGYTF. This chain uses TRBV7-2 with TRBJ1-2, with D unclear. CDR1 and CDR2 from the germline V gene are SGHTA and FQGNSA. The CDR3 consists of 12 residues. Trimming shortened V by 5 bases and J by 6 bases, and 10 bases separated the two germline ends.

Only a few counts were recorded for this clonotype. J is TRBJ2-7 and V is TRBV18, with TRBD1 identical over 10 bases. This CDR3 has 15 amino acids. V lost 2 bases to trimming and J lost 1 base; unmatched junction nucleotides: 2. Germline-derived CDR1 and CDR2 are KGHSH and LQKENI. For the CDR3, the DNA is TGTGCCAGCTCACCAGGGACAGGGGCATCCTACGAGCAGTACTTC. Protein product: CASSPGTGASYEQYF.

The gene calls are TRBV11-3 and TRBJ1-2; a weak D match, TRBD1 (5 bases). Germline CDR1 SGHNT, CDR2 YENEEA. The CDR3 covers 16 residues. Trimming removed 5 bases at V and 3 bases at J, with 19 bases between. CDR3 sequence reads: CASSAGRFQGDYGYTF. As DNA, the CDR3 is TGTGCCAGCAGCGCGGGTCGTTTTCAGGGAGACTATGGCTACACCTTC.

The gene calls are TRBV11-3 and TRBJ2-5; perhaps D is TRBD1 or TRBD2 (5 bases each). Germline CDR1 reads SGHNT; CDR2 reads YENEEA. This CDR3 region has 13 residues. The V and J ends lost 8 bases and 5 bases respectively, with 15 bases between them. The CDR3: CASGAGNRETQYF. CDR3 sequence (DNA): TGTGCCAGCGGGGCCGGGAACCGGGAGACCCAGTACTTC. Complete variable domain (other parts from reference TRBV11-3 and TRBJ2-5): EAGVVQSPRYKIIEKKQPVAFWCNPISGHNTLYWYLQNLGQGPELLIRYENEEAVDDSQLPKDRFSAERLKGVDSTLKIQPAELGDSAVYLCASGAGNRETQYFGPGTRLLVL.

There are a few counts of this clonotype. The genes are TRBV7-3 and TRBJ2-5; 9 nucleotides line up with TRBD2. The CDR3 loop spans 16 amino acids. The V and J ends lost 0 bases and 5 bases, in that order; junction bases with no gene match: 7. CDR1 SGHTA and CDR2 FQGTGA come from the germline V gene. The CDR3: CASSLTGGGGAETQYF. Here the CDR3 DNA reads TGTGCCAGCAGCTTAACGGGTGGCGGGGGGGCTGAGACCCAGTACTTC.

The J gene is TRBJ1-6, the V gene TRBV28, with TRBD1 as a possible D gene (6 bases). CDR1 is MDHEN, CDR2 SYDVKM, per germline. The CDR3 is 15 amino acids. V lost 2 bases and J 5 bases, leaving 10 bases between the germline ends. DNA of the CDR3: TGTGCCAGCAGTTTACAGGGGTCTAATAATTCACCCCTCCACTTT. Protein sequence: CASSLQGSNNSPLHF.

With regard to this clonotype: One junction end does not reproduce the germline sequence, and a read error may be involved. The CDR3 region has the DNA TGTGCCAGCGGCTTACGAACCGGGACAACAGTTCACAATGAGCAGTTCTTC. Translation gives CASGLRTGTTVHNEQFF. The chain employs TRBV7-2 and TRBJ2-1, with D possibly matching TRBD1 (6 bases). This CDR3 has 17 residues. In germline, CDR1 is SGHTA, CDR2 FQGNSA.